This TCR beta chain came from a study of spatial heterogeneity in lung cancer. TCRdb passed the 5' RACE reads through MiXCR, listing each CDR3 protein once. The sample lists approximately 40,000 distinct CDR3 sequences; 6.5% to 9% were seen once. Documented time point: sample taken at primary tumor resection. Frozen PBMC, nontumor lung or tumor provided whole RNA, which was sequenced unsorted. This clonotype showed up just a few times. This clonotype was sampled from a male donor with early-stage non-small cell lung cancer. The starting material was PBMCs, obtained at surgery.

Written as DNA, the CDR3 is TGCGCCAGCAGCCCCGGGACAGGGTACAATGAGCAGTTCTTC. Protein product: CASSPGTGYNEQFF. This chain uses TRBV5-1 with TRBJ2-1; TRBD1 agrees at 9 bases. Germline CDR1 is SGHRS and CDR2 is YFSETQ. This CDR3 has 14 amino acids. The junction had 3 bases not matched to a gene; V was cut back by 4 bases and J by 4 bases.